A single sample gave rise to the 21 T cell receptor beta chains below, sequenced in a study. TRBV12-4/TRBJ1-2 clonotypes were amplified with adaptor-ligated barcode primers. TCRdb re-called the multiplex PCR reads through MiXCR, storing one row per CDR3 protein. The table shows over 700 distinct CDR3 sequences, with around 28% occurring only once. Specimen: memory CD4+ T cells sorted from blood. As to subset: memory CD4+ T cells, CD4+CD45RO+CD25-. The receptor set was obtained from a female donor with breast cancer.

By share of the sample, this clonotype is medium-sized (0.01 to 0.1%). This chain connects TRBV12-3 or TRBV12-4 to TRBJ1-2; perhaps TRBD1 as D (5 bases). The CDR3 has 11 amino acids. V was cut by 5 bases and J by 7 bases, with 8 bases left in between. The CDR3 loop reads CASSEGFGYTF. In nucleotides, the CDR3 is TGTGCCAGCAGTGAGGGGTTTGGCTACACCTTC.

This clonotype is labeled as medium-sized (0.01 to 0.1%). The chain recombines TRBV12-3 or TRBV12-4 with TRBJ1-2; D might be TRBD1 (5 bases). V shed 5 bases and J shed 3 bases, with 13 bases lying between them. The length of the CDR3 is 14 residues. CDR3 region: CASSTPQGHYGYTF. CDR3 coding DNA: TGTGCCAGCAGTACCCCTCAGGGACACTATGGCTACACCTTC.

Judged by abundance, this clonotype is large. V is TRBV12-3 or TRBV12-4 and J is TRBJ1-2; 10 positions match TRBD1. Trimming at V came to 6 bases and at J to 5 bases, leaving 6 bases not matched to a gene. The length of the CDR3 is 14 residues. CDR3 nucleotides: TGTGCCAGCAGAACCGGGACAGGGGCGTATGGCTACACCTTC. Encoded protein: CASRTGTGAYGYTF.

CDR3 coding DNA: TGTGCCAGCAGACCTGGGGTGGAGGCGTACACCTTC. Translated, it gives CASRPGVEAYTF. The genes are TRBV12-3 or TRBV12-4 and TRBJ1-2; D uncertain. V lost 6 bases, J lost 11 bases, and 16 bases lay in between. This CDR3 spans 12 amino acids.

This chain's CDR3 is CASSLGTGRGYTF. CDR3 bases: TGTGCCAGCAGCCTAGGGACAGGGAGAGGCTACACCTTC. This rearrangement joins TRBV12-3 or TRBV12-4 to TRBJ1-2; 9 bases fit TRBD1. This CDR3 region has 13 residues. The V gene end was trimmed by 6 bases and the J gene end by 8 bases; junction bases not matched to a gene: 7.

The chain joins TRBV12-3 or TRBV12-4 to TRBJ1-2; the D is unclear. CDR3 length: 13 residues. The ends were cut back, 0 bases at V and 3 bases at J, with 5 bases in the middle. The CDR3 sequence: CASSLATDYGYTF. The CDR3 nucleotides read TGTGCCAGCAGTTTAGCTACCGACTATGGCTACACCTTC.

This clonotype is judged large. V is TRBV12-5 and J is TRBJ1-2; D possibly corresponds to TRBD1 (6 bases). Looked up from germline, CDR1 is LGHNT and CDR2 is FRNRAP. Trimming took 7 bases from V and 4 from J, leaving 13 bases between them. The CDR3 totals 13 residues. The CDR3 here is CASAADSSYGYTF. CDR3 nucleotides: TGTGCTAGTGCCGCGGACAGCAGCTATGGCTACACCTTC.

By its share, this clonotype is large. The V call is TRBV12-3 or TRBV12-4, the J call TRBJ1-2, with D unclear. The CDR3 length is 14 residues. Between the trimmed V and J ends, which lost 7 bases and 0 bases, there was a span of 12 bases. As DNA, the CDR3 is TGTGCCAGCAACCTCGATACCTCTAACTATGGCTACACCTTC. Translated: CASNLDTSNYGYTF.

This clonotype is large by share. The rearrangement joins TRBV12-3 or TRBV12-4 to TRBJ1-2, with D uncertain. The V end lost 5 bases, the J end lost 4 bases, and 14 bases lay between the germline ends. CDR3 length: 14 residues. For the CDR3, the DNA is TGTGCCAGCAGTCCAAACGGCAGATTCTATGGCTACACCTTC. It yields the protein CASSPNGRFYGYTF.

This rearrangement joins TRBV12-3 or TRBV12-4 to TRBJ1-2, with 10 bases fitting TRBD1. V shed 6 bases, J shed 1 base, and the junction held 5 bases outside the gene matches. The CDR3 runs to 15 residues. The CDR3, as DNA: TGTGCCAGCAGCCAGGGACAGGGGAGTAACTATGGCTACACCTTC. It specifies CASSQGQGSNYGYTF.

This chain uses TRBV12-3 or TRBV12-4 with TRBJ1-2; D might be TRBD1 (6 bases). This CDR3 contains 12 residues. V dropped 6 bases and J dropped 4 bases, with 9 bases sitting between them. DNA for the CDR3: TGTGCCAGCAGCCGACAGGCCTATGGCTACACCTTC. It translates to CASSRQAYGYTF.

The chain combines TRBV12-3 or TRBV12-4 with TRBJ1-2, with D uncertain. The CDR3 totals 13 residues. The V and J ends lost 3 bases and 4 bases respectively, with 9 bases between them. The CDR3 loop reads CASSFREGYGYTF. The CDR3 DNA follows: TGTGCCAGCAGTTTCCGGGAGGGCTATGGCTACACCTTC.

This clonotype ranks as large. The rearrangement uses TRBV12-3 or TRBV12-4 and TRBJ1-2; D remains unclear. Deletions cut 3 bases from V and 0 bases from J, with 8 bases between. The CDR3 is 14 residues long. CDR3 loop: CASSFGVTNYGYTF. The DNA for the CDR3 is TGTGCCAGCAGTTTTGGGGTGACTAACTATGGCTACACCTTC.

This clonotype ranks as medium-sized. This sequence joins TRBV12-3 or TRBV12-4 and TRBJ1-2; tentative D call: TRBD1 (5 bases). The CDR3 spans 14 residues. Trimming cost V 3 bases and J 8 bases, with 16 bases left between them. The CDR3 spells CASSFGARVHGYTF. The DNA for the CDR3 is TGTGCCAGCAGTTTTGGGGCACGGGTGCACGGCTACACCTTC.

This clonotype is medium-sized in the sample. The rearrangement joins TRBV12-3 or TRBV12-4 to TRBJ1-2, with 7 bases matching TRBD1. CDR3 size: 15 residues. V trimming: 2 bases; J trimming: 2 bases; junction bases outside the gene matches: 5. The CDR3 DNA follows: TGTGCCAGCAGTTTACGAACAGGGGTAAACTATGGCTACACCTTC. It specifies CASSLRTGVNYGYTF.

This chain links TRBV12-3 or TRBV12-4 with TRBJ1-2, with D unclear. This CDR3 is built from 13 residues. The ends were cut back, 7 bases at V and 8 bases at J, with 17 bases in the middle. As DNA, the CDR3 is TGTGCCAGCACACTAGGAGGAATTGGAGGCTACACCTTC. Protein sequence: CASTLGGIGGYTF.

This clonotype was seen only a few times. This sequence joins TRBV12-3 or TRBV12-4 and TRBJ1-2; D remains unclear. The CDR3 length is 12 residues. V was pared by 6 bases and J by 0 bases, with 5 bases between. CDR3 sequence (DNA): TGTGCCAGCAGCATAGCTAACTATGGCTACACCTTC. It translates to CASSIANYGYTF.

The genes are TRBV12-3 or TRBV12-4 and TRBJ1-2; D call uncertain. The CDR3 sequence is 12 residues long. V lost 3 bases, J lost 6 bases, and 8 bases lay in between. The CDR3 bases are TGTGCCAGCAGTTTTCGTGTGGATGGCTACACCTTC. Translated, it gives CASSFRVDGYTF.

The rearrangement uses TRBV12-3 or TRBV12-4 and TRBJ1-2; D might be TRBD1 (6 bases). This CDR3 comprises 15 residues. Trimming took off 7 bases at V and 7 bases at J, with 22 bases between the two ends. CDR3 amino acids: CASTATDRIDGGYTF. The CDR3 DNA reads as TGTGCCAGCACCGCTACGGACAGAATCGACGGTGGCTACACCTTC.

The chain joins TRBV12-3 or TRBV12-4 to TRBJ1-2; unclear D gene. The CDR3 length is 13 residues. Between the trimmed V and J ends, which lost 1 base and 6 bases, there was a span of 9 bases. The CDR3 loop reads CASSLGTQDGYTF. The CDR3 DNA sequence: TGTGCCAGCAGTTTAGGGACTCAAGATGGCTACACCTTC.

The chain's CDR3 is CASETGQGYTF. CDR3 sequence (DNA): TGTGCCAGTGAGACAGGGCAGGGCTACACCTTC. This chain joins TRBV12-3 or TRBV12-4 and TRBJ1-2, with TRBD1 identical over 7 bases. The ends lost 9 bases at V and 8 bases at J; junction bases unmatched: 6. The CDR3 covers 11 residues.